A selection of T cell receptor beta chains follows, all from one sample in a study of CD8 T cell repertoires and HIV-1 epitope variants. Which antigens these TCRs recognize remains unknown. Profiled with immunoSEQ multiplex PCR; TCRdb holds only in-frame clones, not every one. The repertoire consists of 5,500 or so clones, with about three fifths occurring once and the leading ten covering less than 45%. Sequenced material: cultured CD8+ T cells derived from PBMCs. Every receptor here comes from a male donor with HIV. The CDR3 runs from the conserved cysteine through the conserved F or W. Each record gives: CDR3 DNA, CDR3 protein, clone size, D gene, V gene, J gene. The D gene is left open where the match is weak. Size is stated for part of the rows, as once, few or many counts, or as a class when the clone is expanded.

TGTGCCAGTAGTATCGTCGGCCACTCCTACAATGAGCAGTTCTTC,CASSIVGHSYNEQFF,few,.,TRBV19,TRBJ2-1
TGTGCCAGCATCGACGGGGGGGCGGTCTACGAGCAGTACTTC,CASIDGGAVYEQYF,.,TRBD2,TRBV6-1,TRBJ2-7
TGTGCCAGCAGCTTATACACAGATACGCAGTATTTT,CASSLYTDTQYF,.,.,TRBV7-8,TRBJ2-3
TGTGCCAGCAGCCCCCGGATCTCGCGGGACCCCACAGATACGCAGTATTTT,CASSPRISRDPTDTQYF,.,.,TRBV7-3,TRBJ2-3
TGTGCCAGCAGTCCTGGGGGCAGCTACGAGCAGTACTTC,CASSPGGSYEQYF,.,.,TRBV27,TRBJ2-7
TGTGCCAGCCTCGGGACCAACTACGAGCAGTACTTC,CASLGTNYEQYF,.,.,TRBV7-9,TRBJ2-7
TGTGCCAGCAGCGAACAGGGGGTAATCGGGGGCTACACCTTC,CASSEQGVIGGYTF,.,TRBD1,TRBV28,TRBJ1-2
TGTGCCAGTAGTACTACCCAATGGTCCAGGGGAGGTGGCTACACCTTC,CASSTTQWSRGGGYTF,.,.,TRBV19,TRBJ1-2
TGTGCCAGCAGTGAAGACCTGGCTAGCGGCCGTACGCAGTATTTT,CASSEDLASGRTQYF,.,TRBD2,TRBV2,TRBJ2-3
TGTGCCAGCAGTTTGGGACAGGGGGGGACTCAGCCCCAGCATTTT,CASSLGQGGTQPQHF,few,TRBD1,TRBV28,TRBJ1-5
TGTGCCAGTAAGAAGACCGGGACAGGTACTAATGAAAAACTGTTTTTT,CASKKTGTGTNEKLFF,.,TRBD1,TRBV19,TRBJ1-4
TGTGCCAGCAGCTCGGGACCGCTCTCCTACGAGCAGTACTTC,CASSSGPLSYEQYF,.,.,TRBV7-6,TRBJ2-7
TGTGCCAGCAGCTTGGTCTTGTATGCTTTCTTT,CASSLVLYAFF,.,.,TRBV5-8,TRBJ1-1
TGTGCCAGCAGCTTGGTGGGATCCTACGAGCAGTACTTC,CASSLVGSYEQYF,.,.,TRBV5-6,TRBJ2-7
TGTGCCAGCAGCAGGGGTTCGAACACCGGGGAGCTGTTTTTT,CASSRGSNTGELFF,.,.,TRBV27,TRBJ2-2
TGCGCCAGCAGCCAAGCCCAGCCCGGGGGGGCTACCTACAATGAGCAGTTCTTC,CASSQAQPGGATYNEQFF,few,TRBD2,TRBV4-3,TRBJ2-1
TGTGCCAGCAGTTCAGATGTCTCGGCCTACGAGCAGTACTTC,CASSSDVSAYEQYF,.,.,TRBV27,TRBJ2-7
TGTGCCAGCAGCGCGTCAGGGGGCTCGGGGACTGAAGCTTTCTTT,CASSASGGSGTEAFF,.,TRBD1,TRBV9,TRBJ1-1
TGTGCCAGCAGCGTAGCCCAGGCGGACCCTTGGTATGGCTACACCTTC,CASSVAQADPWYGYTF,.,.,TRBV9,TRBJ1-2
TGTGCCAGCAGTGAATCGGGGAGGGGAAGCTATGGCTACACCTTC,CASSESGRGSYGYTF,.,.,TRBV6-1,TRBJ1-2
TGTGCCAGCAGTGAAGCCTCCGGGGGTAGGGGAGCTTTCTTT,CASSEASGGRGAFF,few,.,TRBV2,TRBJ1-1
TGCGCCAGCAGTGACCCCGGGGAGCTGTTTTTT,CASSDPGELFF,.,.,TRBV10-2,TRBJ2-2
TGTGCCAGCAGTTTTTTTAAAAATTGGGACAGGGACTTCTGGGACTTC,CASSFFKNWDRDFWDF,.,TRBD1,TRBV28,TRBJ2-7
TGTGCCAGCAGTCCCCCCGAGAAGGCCTCCTACGAGCAGTACTTC,CASSPPEKASYEQYF,.,.,TRBV6-1,TRBJ2-7
TGTGCCAGCAGCCAAACCCCCGGGACAGCTTATGGCTACACCTTC,CASSQTPGTAYGYTF,.,TRBD1,TRBV7-6,TRBJ1-2
TGTGCCAGCAGCCAAGAAACGGGGAGATCGGCTGGGGCCAACGTCCTGACTTTC,CASSQETGRSAGANVLTF,.,.,TRBV14,TRBJ2-6
TGTGCCAGCAGCTTAGAGTGGGGGCTGGCTGAAGCTTTCTTT,CASSLEWGLAEAFF,.,.,TRBV7-6,TRBJ1-1
TGTGCCAGCAGTTTAATGGCGAGCTCCTACGAGCAGTACTTC,CASSLMASSYEQYF,few,.,TRBV28,TRBJ2-7
TGTGCCAGCAGTCCCCGACAGGGAGGGCGTAGGGTGCATGGCTACACCTTC,CASSPRQGGRRVHGYTF,few,TRBD1,TRBV28,TRBJ1-2
TGTGCCAGCAGCTTGTCGGGCGGGAGCGGGTCTGCTACGCAGTATTTT,CASSLSGGSGSATQYF,once,TRBD2,TRBV5-5,TRBJ2-3
TGTGCCAGCATGTTGGACACCGGGAGGGATGGCTACACCTTC,CASMLDTGRDGYTF,.,.,TRBV28,TRBJ1-2
TGCAGCGTTGAAGATACGGGCAGCCTGATAGCAGATACGCAGTATTTT,CSVEDTGSLIADTQYF,.,.,TRBV29-1,TRBJ2-3
TGTGCCAGCAGGTCGGGGCAGGACAGGGGGCAGGGGGACACTGAAGCTTTCTTT,CASRSGQDRGQGDTEAFF,.,TRBD1,TRBV27,TRBJ1-1
TGTGCCAGTAGTATAGATCACAGGGCCGGCTACACCTTC,CASSIDHRAGYTF,few,.,TRBV19,TRBJ1-2
TGTGCCAGCAGCTTGAATTATGGGACAGATAATTCACCCCTCCACTTT,CASSLNYGTDNSPLHF,.,TRBD1,TRBV5-4,TRBJ1-6
TGCAGCGTTGAGCGGGAGCAGGATGAGCAGTTCTTC,CSVEREQDEQFF,.,TRBD2,TRBV29-1,TRBJ2-1
TGTGCCAGCAGTTTCGGGGGGCTCGAGCAGTACTTC,CASSFGGLEQYF,.,.,TRBV28,TRBJ2-7
TGTGCCAGCAGCTTCGACCCGACCAATGAGCAGTTCTTC,CASSFDPTNEQFF,.,.,TRBV13,TRBJ2-1
TGCGCCAGCAGCCAAGATCGGGACGACTACGAGCAGTACTTC,CASSQDRDDYEQYF,.,.,TRBV4-1,TRBJ2-7
TGTGCCAGCAGACTCGGGACCATCTCCTACAATGAGCAGTTCTTC,CASRLGTISYNEQFF,.,.,TRBV27,TRBJ2-1